This TCR beta chain appears in the sequencing data of a study of blood T cell repertoires in COVID-19. Study in general: Donors in the United States, Italy and Spain gave samples during acute or convalescent COVID-19. The cDNA or gDNA used as material had been derived from T cells, B-cell-depleted T cells, or PBMCs.

V was clipped by 1 base and J by 4 bases, with 7 bases between them. Germline V gene data show CDR1 as SGHNT and CDR2 as YYREEE (reference sequence). The CDR3 totals 13 residues. Only a few counts were recorded for this clone. Under the authors' procedure: Reference gene primer amplification in the assay estimated nucleated cell counts. TCRdb's table, derived via immunoSEQ multiplex PCR, lists solely in-frame clones and lacks some. V and J calls and clone size follow that table, whereas D and trimming were derived from the DNA. The sample includes under 150,000 clones, over 65% of them seen just once.

This TCR was sampled from a woman aged 80 or over with active or convalescent COVID-19. The sample taken for sequencing was peripheral blood. The chain has TRBV5-4 and TRBJ2-3; D may be TRBD2 (6 bases). CDR3 bases: TGTGCCAGCAGCTTGACTAGCTCAGATACGCAGTATTTT. It translates to CASSLTSSDTQYF.